This T cell receptor beta chain comes out of a study of T cell changes during pregnancy in multiple sclerosis. Repertoires were generated with immunoSEQ multiplex PCR, while TCRdb's copy carries only in-frame clones and drops some. In the table there are about 35,000 clones, roughly 90% of which are singletons. This clone was found a few times. The TCR was taken from a female donor in good health, enrolled as a control in a pregnancy study. Sequenced material: CD4+ T cells from peripheral blood mononuclear cells, taken after pregnancy.

CDR3 region: CAKWPGGAGGELFF. CDR3 coding DNA: TGTGCCAAATGGCCAGGGGGCGCGGGTGGGGAGCTGTTTTTT. The chain recombines TRBV27 with TRBJ2-2; TRBD1 matches at 8 bases. V dropped 10 bases and J dropped 8; count of bases not matched to a gene: 12. CDR3 size: 14 residues. Germline CDR1 and CDR2: MNHEY and SMNVEV (reference sequence).